A selection of T cell receptor beta chains follows, all from one sample in a study of shared T cell receptors in the human thymus. Sequencing used immunoSEQ multiplex PCR; TCRdb keeps in-frame clones, though not all of them. The top ten clones hold about 0.01% of a sample with under 850,000 clones, around 89% of them seen once. This same sample was also part of a study on human thymus T cells.

The sequenced sample was thymocytes. These receptors all stem from a boy under two years old with a congenital heart defect. The conserved cysteine and the conserved F or W are not part of the CDR3 here.

TRBV30 AWSFRTSGGGREQF
TRBV5-8 ASSSDTDGYT
TRBV5-1 ASSSLGRVGNTIY
TRBV4-1 ASSHYSWGAGDEQY
TRBV4-3 ASSQGAPRLAGPPGTGELF
TRBV10-1 ASSESKGRGQESTDTQY
TRBV28 ASSKQGRETQY
TRBV29-1 SVVSLGDGYT
TRBV2 ASSEAGLEGSDTQY
TRBV4-2 ASSQGDYPQETQY
TRBV28 ASRGRRQGRDEQY
TRBV6-6 ASSPSSGRVPD
TRBV7-2 ASSLKAGGYNEQF
TRBV21-1 ASSGQIGQGAPYNEQF
TRBV30 AWRAPGRTSREETQY